These 9 T cell receptor beta chains share one sample of origin, sequenced in a study of T cell repertoires in cytomegalovirus infection (dated by TCRdb to the late 2010s). The sequencing machine was an Illumina HiSeq 1500. The public reads were reanalyzed by TCRdb: fastp trimming at Q25, MiXCR alignment, in-frame beta chains only. Entries are consolidated by CDR3 protein sequence, retaining the most common genes and DNA. The sample includes under 800,000 distinct CDR3 sequences, with approximately 25% observed a single time. Approximately 8.2% of the sample rests with the top ten. Sequencing input: CD8+ T cells from PBMCs. These receptors all stem from a human donor in good health (CMV status not recorded). Some clones in this sample may be carry-over from other donors' samples.

This clonotype was observed a few times. The V call is TRBV6-2 or TRBV6-3, the J call TRBJ1-6; no clear D gene. Looked up from germline, CDR1 is MNHEY and CDR2 is SVGEGT. This CDR3 has 16 residues. Trimming cost V 5 bases and J 4 bases, with 15 bases left between them. The CDR3 nucleotides read TGTGCCAGCAGTCACGGCCGGGGTTTTTATAATTCACCCCTCCACTTT. Its translation: CASSHGRGFYNSPLHF.

The chain is built from TRBV5-4 and TRBJ1-6, with 12 bases aligning to TRBD1. Germline values: CDR1 SGHNT, CDR2 YYREEE (reference sequence). V lost 1 base to trimming and J lost 9 bases; unmatched junction nucleotides: 14. The CDR3 loop spans 19 amino acids. CDR3 nucleotides: TGTGCCAGCAGCTTGACCGGGACAGGGGGCGTCTTCAGAAGTTCACCCCTCCACTTT. Translation: CASSLTGTGGVFRSSPLHF.

The CDR3 loop is CASSSLLEQFF. The CDR3 DNA reads as TGTGCCAGCAGCTCCCTCCTAGAGCAGTTCTTC. The chain carries TRBV7-2 and TRBJ2-1; D gene ambiguous. From germline, CDR1 is SGHTA and CDR2 FQGNSA. Trimming took off 4 bases at V and 10 bases at J, with 8 bases between the two ends. The CDR3 runs 11 residues. The complete variable domain, with remaining parts taken from reference TRBV7-2 and TRBJ2-1, reads GAGVSQSPSNKVTEKGKDVELRCDPISGHTALYWYRQSLGQGLEFLIYFQGNSAPDKSGLPSDRFSAERTGGSVSTLTIQRTQQEDSAVYLCASSSLLEQFFGPGTRLTVL.

This clonotype appeared many times. The chain combines TRBV6-2 or TRBV6-3 with TRBJ2-3, with unresolved D. Germline V CDR1 and CDR2: MNHEY, SVGEGT. The CDR3 runs to 13 residues. V was shortened by 2 bases and J by 3 bases, with 6 bases between the two germline ends. This chain's CDR3 is CASSYEETDTQYF. In nucleotides, the CDR3 is TGTGCCAGCAGTTACGAGGAGACAGATACGCAGTATTTT.

The chain links TRBV5-1 to TRBJ1-1; D uncertain. The CDR3 is 14 amino acids. The V end was cut by 1 base, the J end by 3 bases, with 10 bases between. Per the germline V gene, CDR1 is SGHRS and CDR2 is YFSETQ. For the CDR3, the DNA is TGCGCCAGCAGCTTGAACGACGGGGACACTGAAGCTTTCTTT. It yields the protein CASSLNDGDTEAFF.

The chain uses TRBV5-1 and TRBJ1-3; no reliable D call. Trimming left V 0 bases short and J 0 bases short, with 13 bases between. This CDR3 spans 17 amino acids. Germline V gives CDR1 SGHRS, CDR2 YFSETQ. The CDR3 is CASSLEGGRHSGNTIYF. In DNA, the CDR3 is TGCGCCAGCAGCTTGGAGGGAGGGCGCCACTCTGGAAACACCATATATTTT.

The chain employs TRBV7-9 and TRBJ2-1, with D perhaps TRBD1 or TRBD2 (6 bases each). Trimming stripped 5 bases from V and 0 bases from J, with 17 bases between. Germline V gene lookup returns CDR1 SEHNR and CDR2 FQNEAQ (reference sequence). The CDR3 runs 17 residues. The CDR3, as DNA: TGTGCCAGCAGCCCAAGAGGGGGGTATAGCTCCTACAATGAGCAGTTCTTC. It translates to CASSPRGGYSSYNEQFF.

V usage is TRBV2 and J usage is TRBJ2-7; D is perhaps TRBD1 (5 bases). Germline lookup yields CDR1 SNHLY and CDR2 FYNNEI. The V end was cut by 2 bases, the J end by 2 bases, with 13 bases between. The length of the CDR3 is 15 residues. The CDR3, as DNA: TGTGCCAGCAGTGAAAGAATCGGCAGGGCCTACGAGCAGTACGTC. It yields the protein CASSERIGRAYEQYV.

The rearrangement links TRBV28 to TRBJ2-6; D gene unclear. The CDR3 totals 19 residues. In germline, CDR1 is MDHEN, CDR2 SYDVKM. Trimming removed 2 bases at V and 0 bases at J, with 17 bases between. The DNA of the CDR3 is TGTGCCAGCAGTTTAAGGGATCCCTATTCCTACTCTGGGGCCAACGTCCTGACTTTC. Protein sequence: CASSLRDPYSYSGANVLTF. The full variable domain, with the rest looked up from reference TRBV28 and TRBJ2-6, is DVKVTQSSRYLVKRTGEKVFLECVQDMDHENMFWYRQDPGLGLRLIYFSYDVKMKEKGDIPEGYSVSREKKERFSLILESASTNQTSMYLCASSLRDPYSYSGANVLTFGAGSRLTVL.